A selection of T cell receptor beta chains follows, all from one sample in a study of blood T cells in healthy people across ages. One entry per CDR3 protein, called by TCRdb with MiXCR from the 5' RACE reads. The sample holds some 1.5 million distinct CDR3 sequences, approximately 43% seen once. The sequenced material came from blood. These receptors came from a woman under 30 in good health. CDR3s include the opening cysteine and the closing phenylalanine or tryptophan. Fields, in order: clone size, J gene, D gene, V gene, CDR3 DNA, CDR3 protein. The D gene is left open where the match is weak. Clone size is given for some rows only: seen once, a few or many times, or a class if the clone is expanded.

few TRBJ2-5 NA TRBV5-1 TGCGCCAGCAGCTTGGCCATCGGTGTTGATGAGCAGTACTTC CASSLAIGVDEQYF
few TRBJ2-1 TRBD2 TRBV2 TGTGCCAGCAGGGGTAGCGGGGGTAATGAGCAGTTCTTC CASRGSGGNEQFF
few TRBJ1-2 NA TRBV5-5 TGTGCCAGCAGCTCCGGGACGGCAGGGGGCTACACCTTC CASSSGTAGGYTF
NA TRBJ2-7 TRBD1 TRBV20-1 TGCAGTGCTGACGACAGGGCTAGCTCCTACGAGCAGTACTTC CSADDRASSYEQYF
NA TRBJ2-7 NA TRBV15 TGTGCCACCAGCAGAGATCATGCCACCTACGAGCAGTACTTC CATSRDHATYEQYF
NA TRBJ2-7 TRBD2 TRBV20-1 TGCAGTGCTAGAGTCGGGACTAGCGGTTACAATGAGCAGTACTTC CSARVGTSGYNEQYF
few TRBJ1-2 NA TRBV7-9 TGTGCCAGCAGCTTACAACAAGCATATAATGGCTACACCTTC CASSLQQAYNGYTF
NA TRBJ1-1 NA TRBV18 TGTGCCAGCTCACCAACCAGGGAGGGACGGGCTTTCTTT CASSPTREGRAFF
NA TRBJ2-3 TRBD2 TRBV4-3 TGCGCCAACAGCCAAGATTTCCTTTTCTCTCTTCGGACTAGCGGGGCTCCAGATACGCAGTATTTT CANSQDFLFSLRTSGAPDTQYF
NA TRBJ2-7 TRBD2 TRBV18 TGTGCCAGCTCACCAGCCCAGGGGCTAGCGGGGTCCTACGAGCAGTACTTC CASSPAQGLAGSYEQYF
once TRBJ2-7 NA TRBV3-1 TGTGCCAGCAGCCAAGGGACCTTTGCCTACGAGCAGTACTTC CASSQGTFAYEQYF
few TRBJ2-3 NA TRBV20-1 TGCAGTGCCGGCGCGGGCCAGGGACACACAGATACGCAGTATTTT CSAGAGQGHTDTQYF
NA TRBJ2-7 NA TRBV20-1 TGCAGTGCTAGACCCCCCGGCGGAGGGCCTTACTATGAGCAGTACTTC CSARPPGGGPYYEQYF
NA TRBJ1-1 NA TRBV29-1 TGCAGCGTTGAAGATTCAGGTGACACTGAAGCTTTCTTT CSVEDSGDTEAFF
few TRBJ2-7 TRBD2 TRBV7-2 TGTGCCAGCAGCATCGGGACTACCGCCTACGAGCAGTACTTC CASSIGTTAYEQYF
NA TRBJ2-7 NA TRBV18 TGTGCCAGCTCATCTCTACAGGGTCCTTTCCCCTACGAGCAGTACTTC CASSSLQGPFPYEQYF
few TRBJ2-2 NA TRBV6-5 TGTGCCAGCAGTTACTCTGGCATACACACCGGGGAGCTGTTTTTT CASSYSGIHTGELFF
NA TRBJ1-5 TRBD1 TRBV9 TGTGCCAGCAGCGTGGGGACAGGGGGGGTAAATCAGCCCCAGCATTTT CASSVGTGGVNQPQHF
NA TRBJ2-3 NA TRBV7-2 TGTGCCAGCAGCTCAACAATAAGCACAGATACGCAGTATTTT CASSSTISTDTQYF
NA TRBJ2-5 TRBD1 TRBV5-4 TGTGCCAGCAGCCGGACAGGGAAGACCCAGTACTTC CASSRTGKTQYF
few TRBJ2-7 TRBD1 TRBV25-1 TGTGCCAGCACCGGGACAGGGATCAACGAGCAGTACTTC CASTGTGINEQYF
NA TRBJ2-7 NA TRBV10-1 TGCGCCAGCAGTGAGTCGAACGGGGGCTCCTACGAGCAGTACTTC CASSESNGGSYEQYF
few TRBJ1-1 NA TRBV5-1 TGCGCCAGCAAACAAGGTACCTTGGGAGCTTTCTTT CASKQGTLGAFF
NA TRBJ1-1 NA TRBV3-1 TGTGCCAGCAGGCTTCGACTCGGCACTGAAGCTTTCTTT CASRLRLGTEAFF
NA TRBJ2-3 TRBD2 TRBV4-3 TGCGCCAGCAGCCAAGAATGGACTAGCGTGTACCATACGCAGTATTTT CASSQEWTSVYHTQYF
NA TRBJ2-3 NA TRBV7-6 TGTGCCAGCAGTTCAAAGACGGGGGAGGCACATGACGGGCAGTATTTT CASSSKTGEAHDGQYF
few TRBJ1-1 NA TRBV12-3/TRBV12-4 TGTGCCAGCAGTTTAACCGGAGATGGAGCTTTCTTT CASSLTGDGAFF
NA TRBJ2-5 NA TRBV7-2 TGTGCCAGCAGCCTCTTCGTGGAGACCCAGTACTTC CASSLFVETQYF
NA TRBJ2-3 NA TRBV7-2 TGTGCCAGCAGCCCATGGACACCGGTATCCACAGATACGCAGTATTTT CASSPWTPVSTDTQYF
NA TRBJ2-1 NA TRBV6-2/TRBV6-3 TGTGCCAGCAGTTTTCAGGGGATGAGGCAGTTCTTC CASSFQGMRQFF
NA TRBJ1-1 NA TRBV6-2/TRBV6-3 TGTGCCAGCAGTTTTGGCACCTTGAACACTGAAGCTTTCTTT CASSFGTLNTEAFF
NA TRBJ2-3 NA TRBV5-1 TGCGCCAGCAGCTTCGGGGTTTCCCCCACAGATACGCAGTATTTT CASSFGVSPTDTQYF
NA TRBJ2-5 NA TRBV4-2 TGTGCCAGCAGCCACGCCGGGCTTTCCCAAGAGACCCAGTACTTC CASSHAGLSQETQYF
NA TRBJ1-2 NA TRBV30 TGTGCCTGGAGTACCACAGGGTCGACGTATGGCTACACCTTC CAWSTTGSTYGYTF
NA TRBJ2-7 TRBD2 TRBV18 TGTGCCAGCTCACCACCCCAGCGGGGGGCCCTACCCTCCTACAATGAGCAGTACTTC CASSPPQRGALPSYNEQYF
NA TRBJ2-7 TRBD2 TRBV6-2/TRBV6-3 TGTGCCAGCAGTTACTCCCGGCGAGCGGGAACCTACGAGCAGTACTTC CASSYSRRAGTYEQYF
NA TRBJ1-2 NA TRBV9 TGTGCCAGCAGCGCTCAGTCTAACTATGGCTACACCTTC CASSAQSNYGYTF
few TRBJ2-1 NA TRBV2 TGTGCCAGCAAACCGGGGGACAACTTCTACAATGAGCAGTTCTTC CASKPGDNFYNEQFF
few TRBJ2-1 TRBD2 TRBV5-1 TGCGCCAGCAGCCGCAGACTAGCGGGAGGCCCCTACAATGAGCAGTTCTTC CASSRRLAGGPYNEQFF
NA TRBJ1-1 NA TRBV5-1 TGCGCCAGCAGCGGACCTCTCCAGGGGGAAGCTTTCTTT CASSGPLQGEAFF